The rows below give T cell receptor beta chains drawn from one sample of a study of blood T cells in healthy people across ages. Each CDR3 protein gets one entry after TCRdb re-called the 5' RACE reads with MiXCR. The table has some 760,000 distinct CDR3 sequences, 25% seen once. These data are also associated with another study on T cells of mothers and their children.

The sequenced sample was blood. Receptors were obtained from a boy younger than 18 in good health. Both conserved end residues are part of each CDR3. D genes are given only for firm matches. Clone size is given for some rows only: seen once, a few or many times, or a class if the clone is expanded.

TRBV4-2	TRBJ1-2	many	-	CASSQEFVLNYGYTF	TGTGCCAGCAGCCAGGAGTTCGTGCTGAACTATGGCTACACCTTC
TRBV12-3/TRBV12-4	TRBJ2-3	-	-	CASSLALFGPQYF	TGTGCCAGCAGTTTAGCGCTTTTCGGGCCGCAGTATTTT
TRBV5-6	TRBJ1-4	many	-	CASSSGILSRATNEKLFF	TGTGCCAGCAGCTCCGGGATCCTCTCAAGAGCAACTAATGAAAAACTGTTTTTT
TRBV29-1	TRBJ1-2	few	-	CSVSGGGYTF	TGCAGCGTGAGTGGTGGCGGCTACACCTTC
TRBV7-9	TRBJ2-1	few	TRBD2	CASSPPTSGGYNEQFF	TGTGCCAGCAGCCCCCCTACTAGCGGGGGATACAATGAGCAGTTCTTC
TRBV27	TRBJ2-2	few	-	CASSRRGIGELFF	TGTGCCAGCAGTCGACGGGGCATCGGGGAGCTGTTTTTT
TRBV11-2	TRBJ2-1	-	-	CASSLEGRGPYNEQFF	TGTGCCAGCAGCTTAGAAGGCAGGGGACCCTACAATGAGCAGTTCTTC
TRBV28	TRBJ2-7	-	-	CASSFSTGPTSRYEQYF	TGTGCCAGCAGTTTTTCGACGGGACCAACTTCACGTTACGAGCAGTACTTC
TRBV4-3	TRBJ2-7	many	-	CASSQETGYEQYF	TGTGCCAGCAGCCAAGAGACAGGCTACGAGCAGTACTTC
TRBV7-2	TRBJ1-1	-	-	CASSLTRGLGTEAFF	TGTGCCAGCAGCTTAACTCGGGGGCTGGGGACTGAAGCTTTCTTT
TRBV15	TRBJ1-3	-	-	CATSRDRGSGNTIYF	TGTGCCACCAGCAGAGATCGAGGTTCTGGAAACACCATATATTTT
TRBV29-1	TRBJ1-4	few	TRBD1	CSVGTGNEKLFF	TGCAGCGTTGGGACAGGGAATGAAAAACTGTTTTTT
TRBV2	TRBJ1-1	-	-	CASSDYAEAFF	TGTGCCAGCAGTGACTACGCTGAAGCTTTCTTT
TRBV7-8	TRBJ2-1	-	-	CASSSRGGSNEQFF	TGTGCCAGCAGCTCCCGCGGGGGCAGCAATGAGCAGTTCTTC
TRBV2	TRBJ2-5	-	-	CAISRGGGETQYF	TGTGCCATCAGTAGAGGAGGAGGGGAGACCCAGTACTTC
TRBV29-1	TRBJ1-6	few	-	CSVHLDGTPNSPLHF	TGCAGCGTTCACTTGGATGGGACCCCTAATTCACCCCTCCACTTT
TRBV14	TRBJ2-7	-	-	CASSQGTALWYEQYF	TGTGCCAGCAGCCAAGGGACAGCCCTATGGTACGAGCAGTACTTC
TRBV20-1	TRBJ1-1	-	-	CSARDLYGVMNTEAFF	TGCAGTGCTAGAGACCTATACGGGGTCATGAACACTGAAGCTTTCTTT
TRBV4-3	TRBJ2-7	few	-	CASSQDREGYEQYF	TGCGCCAGCAGCCAAGATCGAGAGGGCTACGAGCAGTACTTC
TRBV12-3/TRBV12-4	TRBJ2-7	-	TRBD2	CASRTSESMGEQYF	TGTGCCAGCAGGACTAGCGAGAGTATGGGAGAGCAGTACTTC
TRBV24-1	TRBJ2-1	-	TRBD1	CATSDSQGARYYYNEQFF	TGTGCCACCAGTGATTCCCAGGGGGCCCGATATTATTACAATGAGCAGTTCTTC
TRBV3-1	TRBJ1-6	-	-	CASRQHTSSYNSPLHF	TGTGCCAGCAGACAGCATACGAGCTCCTATAATTCACCCCTCCACTTT
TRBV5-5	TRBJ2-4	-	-	CASSLGDRIAKNIQYF	TGTGCCAGCAGCTTGGGAGACCGCATAGCCAAAAACATTCAGTACTTC
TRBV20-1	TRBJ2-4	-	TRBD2	CSARLPSGVNIQYF	TGCAGTGCTAGACTCCCTAGCGGGGTAAACATTCAGTACTTC
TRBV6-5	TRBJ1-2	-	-	CASSKGLAYGYTF	TGTGCCAGCAGCAAGGGGCTGGCCTATGGCTACACCTTC
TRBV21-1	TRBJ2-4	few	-	CASSVQSGGLAKNIQYF	TGTGCCAGCAGCGTACAAAGCGGGGGGCTAGCCAAAAACATTCAGTACTTC
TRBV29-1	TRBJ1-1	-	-	CSGKTGHEAFF	TGCAGCGGTAAAACAGGACATGAAGCTTTCTTT
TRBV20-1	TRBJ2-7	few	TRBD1	CSARDARTGRDEQYF	TGCAGTGCTAGAGATGCCAGGACAGGGCGTGACGAGCAGTACTTC
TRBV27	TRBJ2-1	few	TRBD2	CASSSLAGVYNEQFF	TGTGCCAGCAGTTCTCTAGCGGGAGTCTACAATGAGCAGTTCTTC
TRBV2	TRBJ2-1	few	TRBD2	CASSRTSGGLNEQFF	TGTGCCAGCAGCAGGACTAGCGGGGGGCTAAATGAGCAGTTCTTC
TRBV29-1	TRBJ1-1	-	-	CSVLTVLGTEAFF	TGCAGCGTGCTGACAGTTTTGGGCACTGAAGCTTTCTTT
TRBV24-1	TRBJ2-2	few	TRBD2	CATSEISGTADTGELFF	TGTGCCACCAGTGAGATAAGCGGGACGGCCGACACCGGGGAGCTGTTTTTT
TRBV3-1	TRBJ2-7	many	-	CASSPGGSRYEQYF	TGTGCCAGCAGCCCCGGGGGTTCACGTTACGAGCAGTACTTC
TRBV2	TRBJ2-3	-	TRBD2	CASRSKRGAITDTQYF	TGTGCCAGCAGAAGCAAGCGGGGGGCCATCACAGATACGCAGTATTTT
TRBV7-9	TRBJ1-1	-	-	CASSLGLRSGNTEASF	TGTGCCAGCAGCTTAGGTTTGCGGTCAGGGAACACTGAAGCTTCCTTT
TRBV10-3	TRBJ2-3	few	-	CAIRDSKNTDTQYF	TGTGCCATCAGGGACAGTAAAAACACAGATACGCAGTATTTT
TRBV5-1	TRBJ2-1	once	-	CASSLGGHRPYNEQFF	TGCGCCAGCAGCTTGGGGGGACATCGACCCTACAATGAGCAGTTCTTC
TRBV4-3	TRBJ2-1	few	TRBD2	CASSQDQPSGDNEQFF	TGCGCCAGCAGCCAAGATCAGCCTAGCGGGGACAATGAGCAGTTCTTC
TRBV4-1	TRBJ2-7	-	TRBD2	CASSQEAGGGGYEQYF	TGCGCCAGCAGCCAAGAGGCCGGGGGGGGTGGCTACGAGCAGTACTTC
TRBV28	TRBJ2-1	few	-	CASSRFDNEQFF	TGTGCCAGCAGTCGATTCGACAATGAGCAGTTCTTC
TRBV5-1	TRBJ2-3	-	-	CASSLAAGVVTDTQYF	TGCGCCAGCAGCTTGGCCGCCGGGGTTGTCACAGATACGCAGTATTTT
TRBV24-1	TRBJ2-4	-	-	CATSQGLGDIQYF	TGTGCCACCAGTCAGGGGTTAGGAGACATTCAGTACTTC
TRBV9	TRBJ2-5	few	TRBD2	CASSVVGTSGETQYF	TGTGCCAGCAGCGTAGTGGGGACTAGCGGAGAGACCCAGTACTTC
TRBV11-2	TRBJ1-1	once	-	CASSLYGKGEAFF	TGTGCCAGCAGCTTATATGGTAAGGGTGAAGCTTTCTTT
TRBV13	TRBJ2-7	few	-	CASSSPPRYEQYF	TGTGCCAGCAGCTCTCCCCCACGATACGAGCAGTACTTC
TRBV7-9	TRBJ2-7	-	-	CASSLGAGLPYEQYF	TGTGCCAGCAGCTTAGGAGCGGGTCTTCCCTACGAGCAGTACTTC
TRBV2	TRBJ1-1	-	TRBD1	CATFSTGGETEAFF	TGTGCCACCTTCTCGACAGGGGGGGAAACTGAAGCTTTCTTT